This TCR beta chain was captured by sequencing in a study of neurological immune-mediated disorders. This clonotype was recorded at least ten times. Antigen unknown. PBMCs numbering 2 million and stored at -80 C yielded the unsorted libraries. MiXCR was run by TCRdb on the 5' RACE reads, yielding one entry per CDR3 protein. Altogether almost 85,000 distinct CDR3 sequences are present, around 2.6% being singletons, with the ten largest covering 1.1%. The study, taken as a whole, reports: The absence of shared CDR3 amino acid sequences among expanded clones across subjects suggests private repertoires in all groups. Healthy controls had more TCR clonal expansion than multiple sclerosis, which showed the least, whereas HTLV-1-associated myelopathy showed the most.

The CDR3 sequence is 15 residues long. The V segment lost 2 bases and the J segment 4 bases; nucleotides outside the gene matches: 4. Germline CDR1 ENHRY, CDR2 SYGVKD. The sequence was obtained from a woman younger than 45 with multiple sclerosis. The rearrangement uses TRBV10-3 and TRBJ2-1; 8 bases are shared with TRBD1. Sequencing was done on a sample of PBMCs. CDR3 region: CAISEGTGVYNEQFF. The CDR3 region has the DNA TGTGCCATCAGTGAGGGGACAGGAGTTTACAATGAGCAGTTCTTC.